The 27 T cell receptor beta chains below come from one sample, sequenced in a study of cytomegalovirus exposure and HLA in healthy donors. Primers included in the PCR were 60 Vbeta and 13 Jbeta primers. Generated by immunoSEQ multiplex PCR, the TCRdb table keeps only in-frame clones and is missing some. There are around 190,000 clones in the sample; approximately 85% occur only once, and less than 2.5% lies in the top ten. Sequenced material: PBMCs. The receptors stem from a woman in her fifties or sixties in good health and CMV-seronegative.

This chain links TRBV4-1 with TRBJ1-4; unclear D gene. The CDR3 covers 13 residues. Germline CDR1 is MGHRA and CDR2 is YSYEKL. Between the trimmed V and J ends, which lost 4 bases and 7 bases, there was a span of 10 bases. The CDR3 sequence is CASSRAILEKLFF. Written as DNA, the CDR3 is TGCGCCAGCAGCCGCGCTATCCTTGAAAAACTGTTTTTT.

Concerning this clone: The same CDR3 is also encoded by other DNA sequences in this sample. The chain couples TRBV19 to TRBJ2-3, with D tentatively TRBD2 (6 bases). The V and J ends lost 8 bases and 0 bases respectively, with 9 bases between them. The CDR3 sequence is 13 residues long. Looked up from germline, CDR1 is LNHDA and CDR2 is SQIVND (reference sequence). CDR3 loop: CASRSGSTDTQYF. The CDR3 DNA sequence: TGTGCCAGTCGTAGCGGCAGCACAGATACGCAGTATTTT.

The chain uses TRBV7-2 and TRBJ1-2; maybe TRBD1 (5 bases). The CDR3 contains 13 residues. Per the germline V gene, CDR1 is SGHTA and CDR2 is FQGNSA. Trimming removed 5 bases at V and 6 bases at J, with 13 bases between. The CDR3: CASSPVGVDGYTF. The DNA of the CDR3 is TGTGCCAGCAGCCCCGTAGGGGTGGATGGCTACACCTTC. The entire variable domain, with the rest obtained from reference TRBV7-2 and TRBJ1-2, is as follows: GAGVSQSPSNKVTEKGKDVELRCDPISGHTALYWYRQSLGQGLEFLIYFQGNSAPDKSGLPSDRFSAERTGGSVSTLTIQRTQQEDSAVYLCASSPVGVDGYTFGSGTRLTVV.

This clone was picked up one time. The CDR3 is CASSPPLGQGPYEQYF. DNA of the CDR3: TGTGCCAGCAGTCCCCCGCTGGGGCAGGGGCCCTACGAGCAGTACTTC. The rearrangement uses TRBV28 and TRBJ2-7, with D perhaps TRBD1 (6 bases). The CDR3 is 16 residues long. The germline gives CDR1 MDHEN, CDR2 SYDVKM. Between the trimmed V and J ends, which lost 5 bases and 2 bases, there was a span of 19 bases.

There are a few counts of this clone. The gene calls are TRBV5-1 and TRBJ1-4; tentative D call: TRBD1 (5 bases). The V gene lost 5 bases and the J gene lost 4 bases, with 9 bases spanning the gap. CDR1 and CDR2 from the germline V gene are SGHRS and YFSETQ. This CDR3 is 13 amino acids long. The CDR3, as DNA: TGCGCCAGCAGTCCGGGGGGTAATGAAAAACTGTTTTTT. Residues: CASSPGGNEKLFF.

This clone has a single count. The chain links TRBV5-8 to TRBJ2-3, with 11 bases that match TRBD1. This CDR3 contains 15 residues. The germline CDR1 and CDR2 sequences are SGHTS and YDEGEE. J gave up 5 bases and V 4 bases, and 6 bases lay outside the gene matches. CDR3 sequence reads: CASSPDRGLGDTQYF. CDR3 nucleotides: TGTGCCAGCAGCCCGGACAGGGGGCTCGGAGATACGCAGTATTTT.

The CDR3 spells CASSSGADGELFF. In nucleotides, the CDR3 is TGTGCCAGCAGCTCCGGTGCGGATGGGGAGCTGTTTTTT. V and J are TRBV5-4 and TRBJ2-2; D unresolved. There are 13 residues in the CDR3. Trimming removed 3 bases at V and 8 bases at J, with 11 bases between. The germline V gene encodes CDR1 SGHNT and CDR2 YYREEE (reference sequence). The variable domain in full, with the rest retrieved from reference TRBV5-4 and TRBJ2-2, is ETGVTQSPTHLIKTRGQQVTLRCSSQSGHNTVSWYQQALGQGPQFIFQYYREEENGRGNFPPRFSGLQFPNYSSELNVNALELDDSALYLCASSSGADGELFFGEGSRLTVL.

Only a few counts were recorded for this clone. The V gene is TRBV29-1, the J gene TRBJ2-5; 9 bases are a match to TRBD2. Per the germline V gene, CDR1 is SQVTM and CDR2 is ANQGSEA. This CDR3 is built from 14 residues. Unmatched junction bases numbered 4, after V lost 4 bases and J lost 1 base. CDR3 sequence (DNA): TGCAGCGTTGGCCTAGCGGGACTCCAAGAGACCCAGTACTTC. As protein: CSVGLAGLQETQYF.

This clone was seen a few times. The J gene is TRBJ1-1, the V gene TRBV28; the match to TRBD1 covers 7 bases. With V trimmed by 3 bases and J by 1 base, 5 bases remained unmatched. The V gene's germline CDR1 is MDHEN and CDR2 SYDVKM. This CDR3 has 15 amino acids. The CDR3 region is CASSFSGGQNTEAFF. CDR3 sequence (DNA): TGTGCCAGCAGTTTTTCAGGGGGACAGAACACTGAAGCTTTCTTT.

V is TRBV9 and J is TRBJ2-7; TRBD2 might be the D (9 bases). This CDR3 contains 14 residues. The V end was cut by 3 bases, the J end by 7 bases, with 17 bases between. The germline gives CDR1 SGDLS, CDR2 YYNGEE. The CDR3 spells CASSGASGTGEQYF. In DNA form, the CDR3 reads TGTGCCAGCAGCGGGGCTAGCGGGACAGGAGAGCAGTACTTC.

This clone has a handful of counts. The V call is TRBV13, the J call TRBJ2-5; 14 bases match TRBD2. V shed 5 bases and J 3 bases; nucleotides not matched to a gene: 8. This CDR3 comprises 17 residues. Germline V lookup: CDR1 PRHDT, CDR2 FYEKMQ (reference sequence). CDR3 region: CASSPGLAGEDEETQYF. CDR3 nucleotide sequence: TGTGCCAGCAGCCCGGGACTAGCGGGAGAGGACGAAGAGACCCAGTACTTC.

This chain uses TRBV4-2 with TRBJ1-2, with TRBD1 as a possible D gene (5 bases). The CDR3 has 16 amino acids. The germline V and J ends were trimmed by 1 base and 2 bases, with 14 bases remaining between them. Germline CDR1 and CDR2: LGHNA and YNFKEQ. This chain's CDR3 is CASSQGRAGPNYGYTF. CDR3 in DNA: TGTGCCAGCAGCCAAGGTAGGGCAGGGCCGAACTATGGCTACACCTTC.

This clone was recorded a few times. V gene TRBV7-6 combines with J gene TRBJ2-2, with 10 bases identical to TRBD1. The CDR3 has 13 residues. Germline lookup yields CDR1 SGHVS and CDR2 FNYEAQ. V was clipped by 6 bases and J by 6 bases; unmatched bases: 1. CDR3 residues: CASRDRGSGELFF. Written as DNA, the CDR3 is TGTGCCAGCAGGGACAGGGGGTCCGGGGAGCTGTTTTTT.

CDR3 amino acids: CASSLGESPQHF. CDR3 nucleotides: TGTGCCAGCAGCCTAGGGGAGTCGCCCCAGCATTTT. The V gene is TRBV7-9, the J gene TRBJ1-5; the D gene is possibly TRBD1 (5 bases). CDR1 SEHNR and CDR2 FQNEAQ come from the germline V gene (reference sequence). The CDR3 runs to 12 residues. V gave up 5 bases and J gave up 9 bases, with 11 bases separating them.

The rearrangement links TRBV28 to TRBJ2-7; D may be TRBD2 (5 bases). CDR1 and CDR2 (germline): MDHEN, SYDVKM. The CDR3 contains 14 residues. V was shortened by 2 bases and J by 4 bases, with 12 bases between the two germline ends. CDR3 sequence: CASSLDGNKYEQYF. The CDR3 DNA reads TGTGCCAGCAGTTTAGACGGGAACAAGTACGAGCAGTACTTC.

V and J are TRBV29-1 and TRBJ1-2; 12 bases are a match to TRBD1. Germline lookup yields CDR1 SQVTM and CDR2 ANQGSEA. V dropped 3 bases and J dropped 3; count of bases not matched to a gene: 8. CDR3 length: 16 residues. CDR3 nucleotides: TGCAGCGTTGATGGGGGGACAGGGGGCGCGTACTATGGCTACACCTTC. It specifies CSVDGGTGGAYYGYTF.

J is TRBJ2-1 and V is TRBV6-6, with 9 bases lining up with TRBD2. V lost 6 bases and J lost 2; bases outside the gene matches: 5. Germline values: CDR1 MNHNY, CDR2 SVGAGI (reference sequence). This CDR3 spans 15 amino acids. The CDR3 DNA reads as TGTGCCAGCAGATCCGGGACTAGCACCTACAATGAGCAGTTCTTC. Its protein product is CASRSGTSTYNEQFF.

V gene TRBV28 combines with J gene TRBJ1-5; 8 bases align to TRBD1. J lost 6 bases, V lost 5 bases, and 6 bases had no gene match. Germline assignment: CDR1 MDHEN and CDR2 SYDVKM. The CDR3 contains 14 residues. CDR3 sequence (DNA): TGTGCCAGCAGTCTACAGGGGGGAGGTCAGCCCCAGCATTTT. Translation: CASSLQGGGQPQHF.

This rearrangement joins TRBV19 to TRBJ2-7; 8 positions match TRBD1. The CDR3 extends over 14 amino acids. Germline trimming cut 5 bases from V and 6 bases from J; bases unmatched to any gene: 9. Germline V gene sequence: CDR1 LNHDA, CDR2 SQIVND (reference sequence). The CDR3 DNA reads as TGTGCCAGTAGTGTTGGACAGGGTTTAGGCGAGCAGTACTTC. It specifies CASSVGQGLGEQYF. Full variable domain (rest looked up from reference TRBV19 and TRBJ2-7): DGGITQSPKYLFRKEGQNVTLSCEQNLNHDAMYWYRQDPGQGLRLIYYSQIVNDFQKGDIAEGYSVSREKKESFPLTVTSAQKNPTAFYLCASSVGQGLGEQYFGPGTRLTVT.

V and J are TRBV19 and TRBJ2-1; D may be TRBD1 (6 bases). There are 15 residues in the CDR3. The germline gives CDR1 LNHDA, CDR2 SQIVND (reference sequence). V lost 3 bases, J lost 7 bases, and 16 bases lay in between. The CDR3 DNA sequence: TGTGCCAGTAGTATCGCTAGCCTCAGGGGTAATGAGCAGTTCTTC. The encoded protein is CASSIASLRGNEQFF.

The chain joins TRBV4-3 to TRBJ1-2; 8 positions agree with TRBD1. Germline CDR1 and CDR2: LGHNA and YSLEER. The CDR3 is 15 residues long. The J segment lost 5 bases and the V segment lost 6 bases, leaving 11 bases of the junction unmatched. CDR3 protein: CASSPTGEGSYGYTF. In DNA form, the CDR3 reads TGCGCCAGCAGTCCGACAGGGGAGGGGAGTTATGGCTACACCTTC.

The gene calls are TRBV30 and TRBJ1-2; D not certain. Trimming took 5 bases from V and 0 from J, leaving 22 bases between them. Germline V gene data show CDR1 as GTSNPN and CDR2 as SVGIG (reference sequence). The CDR3 contains 17 residues. The DNA for the CDR3 is TGTGCCTGGTGGCGTAGGTACAGTGCTTTAGCTAACTATGGCTACACCTTC. Protein product: CAWWRRYSALANYGYTF.

This sequence joins TRBV29-1 and TRBJ2-3, with 8 bases aligning to TRBD1. CDR1 is SQVTM, CDR2 ANQGSEA, per germline. V was pared by 3 bases and J by 4 bases, with 12 bases of the junction left unmatched. The CDR3 length is 16 residues. The CDR3 loop reads CSVEEEDRVLPDTQYF. CDR3 nucleotide sequence: TGCAGCGTTGAGGAGGAGGACAGGGTTCTGCCAGATACGCAGTATTTT.

This clone occurred a few times. The chain joins TRBV15 to TRBJ2-6, with TRBD1 matching 12 bases. This CDR3 is 18 amino acids long. With V trimmed by 2 bases and J by 1 base, 3 bases remained unmatched. Looked up from germline, CDR1 is LNHNV and CDR2 is YYDKDF (reference sequence). CDR3 loop: CATSRRDRGPSGANVLTF. The CDR3 DNA reads TGTGCCACCAGCAGACGGGACAGGGGGCCTTCTGGGGCCAACGTCCTGACTTTC. Combining the CDR3 with reference TRBV15 and TRBJ2-6 gives the whole variable domain DAMVIQNPRYQVTQFGKPVTLSCSQTLNHNVMYWYQQKSSQAPKLLFHYYDKDFNNEADTPDNFQSRRPNTSFCFLDIRSPGLGDTAMYLCATSRRDRGPSGANVLTFGAGSRLTVL.

Only a few counts were recorded for this clone. The rearrangement joins TRBV21-1 to TRBJ1-2; the listed D gene, TRBD1, was not tested against the DNA. TRBV21-1 is deemed a pseudogene. CDR3 length equals 15 residues. In nucleotides, the CDR3 is TGTGCCAGCAGCAAAGCGCTAGAGGGGGAAAATGGCTACACCTTC. It codes for CASSKALEGENGYTF.

The chain joins TRBV28 to TRBJ1-1; D might be TRBD1 (5 bases). The CDR3 sequence is 17 residues long. The V end was cut by 5 bases, the J end by 4 bases, with 23 bases between. Per germline, CDR1 MDHEN and CDR2 SYDVKM. In DNA, the CDR3 is TGTGCCAGCAGTCTCCGATCTTACAGGCGGAGAGGCACTGAAGCTTTCTTT. This codes for CASSLRSYRRRGTEAFF.

This chain connects TRBV11-2 to TRBJ1-4; 8 bases match TRBD1. The CDR3 contains 16 residues. Germline lookup yields CDR1 SGHAT and CDR2 FQNNGV. Trimming at V came to 3 bases and at J to 5 bases, leaving 8 bases not matched to a gene. As DNA, the CDR3 is TGTGCCAGCAGCTTTTTTCAGGGGGCGAGGAATGAAAAACTGTTTTTT. It yields the protein CASSFFQGARNEKLFF.